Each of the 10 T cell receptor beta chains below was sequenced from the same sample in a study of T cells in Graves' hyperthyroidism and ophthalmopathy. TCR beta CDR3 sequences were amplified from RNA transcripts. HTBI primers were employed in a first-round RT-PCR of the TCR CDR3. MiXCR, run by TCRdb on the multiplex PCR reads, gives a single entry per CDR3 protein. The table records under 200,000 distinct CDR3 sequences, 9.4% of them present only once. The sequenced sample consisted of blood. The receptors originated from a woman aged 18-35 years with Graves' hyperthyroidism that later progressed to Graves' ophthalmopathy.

The CDR3 nucleotides are TGTGCCAGTAGTATCGGCAGGGCCAATTCACCCCTCCACTTT. Amino acids: CASSIGRANSPLHF. V is TRBV19 and J is TRBJ1-6; maybe TRBD1 (5 bases). The CDR3 consists of 14 residues. Deletions cut 3 bases from V and 7 bases from J, with 10 bases between. Germline V gene sequence: CDR1 LNHDA, CDR2 SQIVND (reference sequence).

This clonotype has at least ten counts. CDR3 region: CASSQTGLYQETQYF. CDR3 bases: TGTGCCAGCAGCCAAACCGGACTGTACCAAGAGACCCAGTACTTC. The chain couples TRBV7-2 to TRBJ2-5; D is perhaps TRBD2 (5 bases). CDR1 SGHTA and CDR2 FQGNSA come from the germline V gene. V dropped 5 bases and J dropped 0 bases, with 13 bases sitting between them. The CDR3 is 15 amino acids.

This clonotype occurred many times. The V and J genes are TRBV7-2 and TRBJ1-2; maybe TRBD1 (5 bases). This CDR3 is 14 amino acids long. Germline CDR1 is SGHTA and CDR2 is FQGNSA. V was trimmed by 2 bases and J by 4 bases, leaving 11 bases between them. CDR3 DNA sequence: TGTGCCAGCAGCTTAAGTTCGGGGACCTATGGCTACACCTTC. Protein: CASSLSSGTYGYTF.

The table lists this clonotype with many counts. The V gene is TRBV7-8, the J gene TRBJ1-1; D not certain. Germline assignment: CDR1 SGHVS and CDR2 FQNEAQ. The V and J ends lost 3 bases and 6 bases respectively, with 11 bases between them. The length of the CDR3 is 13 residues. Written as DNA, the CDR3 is TGTGCCAGCAGCTTCACGCCGGGGTCTGAAGCTTTCTTT. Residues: CASSFTPGSEAFF.

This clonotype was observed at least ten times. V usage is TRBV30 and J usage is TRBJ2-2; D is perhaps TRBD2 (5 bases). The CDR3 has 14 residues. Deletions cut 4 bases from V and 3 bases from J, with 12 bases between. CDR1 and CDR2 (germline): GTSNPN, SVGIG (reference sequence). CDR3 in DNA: TGTGCCTGGAATGAGGGCAGATACACCGGGGAGCTGTTTTTT. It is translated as CAWNEGRYTGELFF.

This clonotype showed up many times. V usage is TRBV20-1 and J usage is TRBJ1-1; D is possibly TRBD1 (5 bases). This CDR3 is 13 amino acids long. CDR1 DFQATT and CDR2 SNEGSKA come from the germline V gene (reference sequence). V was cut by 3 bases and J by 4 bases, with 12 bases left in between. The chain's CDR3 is CSARPQGGTEAFF. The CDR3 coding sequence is TGCAGTGCTAGGCCCCAGGGTGGCACTGAAGCTTTCTTT.

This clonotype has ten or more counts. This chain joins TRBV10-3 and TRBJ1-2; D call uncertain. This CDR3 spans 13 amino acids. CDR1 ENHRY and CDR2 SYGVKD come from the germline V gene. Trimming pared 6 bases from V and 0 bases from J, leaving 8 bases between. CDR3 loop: CAISGKANYGYTF. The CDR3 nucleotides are TGTGCCATCAGCGGGAAAGCTAACTATGGCTACACCTTC.

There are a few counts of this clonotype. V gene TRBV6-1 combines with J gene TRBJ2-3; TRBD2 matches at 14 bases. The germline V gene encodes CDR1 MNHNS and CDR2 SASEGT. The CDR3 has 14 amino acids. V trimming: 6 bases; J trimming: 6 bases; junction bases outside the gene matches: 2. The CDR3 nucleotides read TGTGCCAGCAGCCGACTAGCGGGGGGGGATACGCAGTATTTT. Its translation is CASSRLAGGDTQYF.

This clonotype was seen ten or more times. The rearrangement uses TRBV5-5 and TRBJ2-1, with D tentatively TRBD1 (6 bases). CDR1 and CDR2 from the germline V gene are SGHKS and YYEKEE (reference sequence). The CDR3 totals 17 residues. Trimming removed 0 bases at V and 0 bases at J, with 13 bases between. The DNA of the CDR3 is TGTGCCAGCAGCTTGGAAGGGACACTGAGCTCCTACAATGAGCAGTTCTTC. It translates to CASSLEGTLSSYNEQFF.

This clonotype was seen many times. CDR3 region: CASRDKQNTGELFF. Written as DNA, the CDR3 is TGTGCCAGCAGGGACAAACAGAACACCGGGGAGCTGTTTTTT. The rearrangement joins TRBV12-3 or TRBV12-4 to TRBJ2-2; the D gene is possibly TRBD1 (5 bases). V was cut by 6 bases and J by 1 base, with 9 bases left in between. The CDR3 has 14 amino acids.